The 31 T cell receptor beta chains below were found in one sample sequenced in a study of blood T cell repertoires in COVID-19. Assay used: immunoSEQ multiplex PCR; TCRdb lists only in-frame clones, some missing. The sample contains a few hundred thousand clones, about 88% of which appear only once. The material sequenced was peripheral blood. These receptors were collected from a man in his late teens or twenties with active or convalescent COVID-19.

V gene TRBV10-3 combines with J gene TRBJ1-2; 9 positions match TRBD1. After removal of 8 bases from V and 6 bases from J, the junction contained 7 bases not matched to a gene. Looked up from germline, CDR1 is ENHRY and CDR2 is SYGVKD. The CDR3 runs 13 residues. The CDR3 loop reads CAIVSDRGNGYTF. DNA for the CDR3: TGTGCCATCGTCTCGGACAGGGGCAATGGCTACACCTTC.

The V gene is TRBV29-1, the J gene TRBJ1-4; 9 positions match TRBD1. This CDR3 has 13 amino acids. V was pared by 4 bases and J by 6 bases, with 3 bases of the junction left unmatched. Germline assignment: CDR1 SQVTM and CDR2 ANQGSEA. DNA of the CDR3: TGCAGCGTTGCGGGACAGGGTTATGAAAAACTGTTTTTT. Translation: CSVAGQGYEKLFF.

The rearrangement links TRBV4-3 to TRBJ2-2, with D maybe TRBD1 (6 bases). CDR1 is LGHNA, CDR2 YSLEER, per germline. The CDR3 is made up of 16 amino acids. The V end lost 0 bases, the J end lost 6 bases, and 14 bases lay between the germline ends. CDR3 in amino acids: CASSQDLQGRPGELFF. Written as DNA, the CDR3 is TGCGCCAGCAGCCAAGATCTACAGGGTCGACCCGGGGAGCTGTTTTTT.

This rearrangement joins TRBV6-5 to TRBJ2-4, with 11 bases aligning to TRBD2. Unmatched junction bases numbered 2, after V lost 8 bases and J lost 5 bases. The CDR3 is 13 amino acids. CDR1 and CDR2 (germline): MNHEY, SVGAGI. The CDR3 is CASAGLAENIQYF. CDR3 bases: TGTGCCAGCGCGGGACTAGCGGAAAACATTCAGTACTTC.

The CDR3 DNA reads TGTGCCAGCAGCCAGGTCTGGCTGTTTTTT. It encodes CASSQVWLFF. The chain is built from TRBV11-2 and TRBJ2-2; D not certain. Germline V lookup: CDR1 SGHAT, CDR2 FQNNGV. V lost 5 bases to trimming and J lost 13 bases, with 8 bases between them. CDR3 length: 10 residues.

The CDR3 protein is CASSFLAGPNQETQYF. In nucleotides, the CDR3 is TGTGCCAGCAGCTTTCTAGCGGGGCCAAACCAAGAGACCCAGTACTTC. This sequence joins TRBV13 and TRBJ2-5; 9 bases map to TRBD2. This CDR3 is built from 16 residues. Germline V gene data show CDR1 as PRHDT and CDR2 as FYEKMQ (reference sequence). Losses at the gene ends were 3 bases for V and 0 bases for J; bases not matched to a gene: 5.

CDR3 sequence (DNA): TGCGCCAGCAGCCATCCCAGACAGGGAAGAGGGTATGGCTACACCTTC. This encodes CASSHPRQGRGYGYTF. The rearrangement joins TRBV4-1 to TRBJ1-2; TRBD1 matches 7 bases. From germline, CDR1 is MGHRA and CDR2 YSYEKL. Germline trimming cut 3 bases from V and 5 bases from J; bases unmatched to any gene: 12. The CDR3 contains 16 residues.

The rearrangement uses TRBV5-6 and TRBJ2-5, with D possibly being TRBD1 (6 bases). CDR3 size: 15 residues. The germline V and J ends were trimmed by 0 bases and 4 bases, with 13 bases remaining between them. CDR1 is SGHDT and CDR2 is YYEEEE in the germline V gene. In nucleotides, the CDR3 is TGTGCCAGCAGCTTGGGGGCAGGGGTACCAGAGACCCAGTACTTC. Translation: CASSLGAGVPETQYF.

The sample holds a few counts of this clone. The chain joins TRBV29-1 to TRBJ1-3; D uncertain. Trimming removed 6 bases from V and 0 bases from J, with 12 bases in between. The CDR3 has 14 amino acids. The germline CDR1 and CDR2 sequences are SQVTM and ANQGSEA. The chain's CDR3 is CSVATEDSGNTIYF. The CDR3 coding sequence is TGCAGCGTCGCGACTGAAGACTCTGGAAACACCATATATTTT.

This clone appeared a few times. The rearrangement uses TRBV10-1 and TRBJ2-7; D may be TRBD2 (5 bases). There are 14 residues in the CDR3. The V end lost 0 bases, the J end lost 0 bases, and 6 bases lay between the germline ends. The germline V gene encodes CDR1 WNHNN and CDR2 SYGVQD (reference sequence). The CDR3 sequence: CASSESGSSYEQYF. In DNA form, the CDR3 reads TGCGCCAGCAGTGAGTCAGGGAGCTCCTACGAGCAGTACTTC.

The chain employs TRBV7-9 and TRBJ1-1; a weak D match, TRBD1 (5 bases). Germline V gene sequence: CDR1 SEHNR, CDR2 FQNEAQ (reference sequence). The CDR3 has 14 amino acids. V lost 5 bases and J lost 4, with 14 bases in between. Here the CDR3 reads CASSHSLGATEAFF. The DNA of the CDR3 is TGTGCCAGCAGCCACTCCCTTGGGGCCACTGAAGCTTTCTTT.

For the CDR3, the DNA is TGCAGCGTCAGGCGAGAAGAGACCCAGTACTTC. This gives the protein CSVRREETQYF. V gene TRBV29-1 combines with J gene TRBJ2-5; no clear D. The V end lost 6 bases, the J end lost 3 bases, and 8 bases lay between the germline ends. The CDR3 covers 11 residues. CDR1 is SQVTM and CDR2 is ANQGSEA in the germline V gene. The full variable domain, rest sourced from reference TRBV29-1 and TRBJ2-5, is SAVISQKPSRDICQRGTSLTIQCQVDSQVTMMFWYRQQPGQSLTLIATANQGSEATYESGFVIDKFPISRPNLTFSTLTVSNMSPEDSSIYLCSVRREETQYFGPGTRLLVL.

The chain joins TRBV27 to TRBJ1-3, with a possible D match to TRBD1 (5 bases). Germline V gene sequence: CDR1 MNHEY, CDR2 SMNVEV (reference sequence). This CDR3 has 15 amino acids. V was clipped by 5 bases and J by 0 bases, with 11 bases between them. The CDR3 DNA is TGTGCCAGCAGTAACAGGTTACGCTCTGGAAACACCATATATTTT. It is translated as CASSNRLRSGNTIYF.

This clone was detected only once. This chain connects TRBV5-1 to TRBJ2-5, with D maybe TRBD1 (6 bases). V shed 0 bases and J shed 4 bases, with 13 bases lying between them. Per germline, CDR1 SGHRS and CDR2 YFSETQ. The CDR3 is 15 residues long. The CDR3 DNA follows: TGCGCCAGCAGCTTGGCCACAGGGTCTATAGAGACCCAGTACTTC. Its protein is CASSLATGSIETQYF.

This clone showed up just once. The chain carries TRBV11-3 and TRBJ1-4; TRBD1 is a possible D gene (6 bases). Trimming took off 4 bases at V and 9 bases at J, with 12 bases between the two ends. The CDR3 extends over 13 amino acids. The germline gives CDR1 SGHNT, CDR2 YENEEA. CDR3 coding DNA: TGTGCCAGCAGCTCCCGGGACACGCAAAAACTGTTTTTT. The encoded protein is CASSSRDTQKLFF.

The table lists this clone with a few counts. V and J are TRBV12-3 or TRBV12-4 and TRBJ2-1, with D possibly being TRBD2 (6 bases). Deletions cut 3 bases from V and 4 bases from J, with 7 bases between. CDR3 length equals 13 residues. DNA of the CDR3: TGTGCCAGCAGTTTCGGGGGATACAATGAGCAGTTCTTC. The encoded protein is CASSFGGYNEQFF.

V is TRBV27 and J is TRBJ2-1; TRBD2 is a possible D gene (6 bases). With 6 bases removed from V and 3 bases from J, the gap between germline ends came to 12 bases. Germline CDR1 is MNHEY and CDR2 is SMNVEV (reference sequence). CDR3 length equals 14 residues. Here the CDR3 reads CASSSGTVYNEQFF. The CDR3, as DNA: TGTGCCAGCAGCTCCGGGACTGTCTACAATGAGCAGTTCTTC.

This chain connects TRBV19 to TRBJ2-1; 11 nucleotides match TRBD2. Per the germline V gene, CDR1 is LNHDA and CDR2 is SQIVND (reference sequence). V lost 5 bases, J lost 4 bases, and 7 bases stayed unmatched. This CDR3 spans 16 amino acids. CDR3 in amino acids: CASSSIAGGHYNEQFF. Written as DNA, the CDR3 is TGTGCCAGTAGTTCCATAGCGGGAGGGCATTACAATGAGCAGTTCTTC.

The chain couples TRBV9 to TRBJ2-5; 11 bases align to TRBD1. CDR3 size: 15 residues. V was pared by 4 bases and J by 4 bases, with 6 bases of the junction left unmatched. Germline V gene sequence: CDR1 SGDLS, CDR2 YYNGEE. This CDR3 is CASSPRGTGGETQYF. CDR3 bases: TGTGCCAGCAGCCCCAGGGGGACAGGGGGAGAGACCCAGTACTTC. Complete variable domain (other parts from reference TRBV9 and TRBJ2-5): DSGVTQTPKHLITATGQRVTLRCSPRSGDLSVYWYQQSLDQGLQFLIQYYNGEERAKGNILERFSAQQFPDLHSELNLSSLELGDSALYFCASSPRGTGGETQYFGPGTRLLVL.

J is TRBJ2-5 and V is TRBV19; no clear D. There are 17 residues in the CDR3. The V gene lost 7 bases and the J gene lost 5 bases, with 26 bases spanning the gap. The germline gives CDR1 LNHDA, CDR2 SQIVND (reference sequence). CDR3 in DNA: TGTGCCAGTAACCCTCAGCTCGTTAACAGTCCCCTTGAGACCCAGTACTTC. As protein: CASNPQLVNSPLETQYF.

V gene TRBV5-1 combines with J gene TRBJ1-3; D gene unclear. Trimming removed 0 bases at V and 4 bases at J, with 11 bases between. Germline-derived CDR1 and CDR2 are SGHRS and YFSETQ. The CDR3 extends over 15 amino acids. The DNA of the CDR3 is TGCGCCAGCAGCTTGGTTGGCATAGCAGGAAACACCATATATTTT. This gives the protein CASSLVGIAGNTIYF.

This chain joins TRBV28 and TRBJ2-1, with TRBD2 identical over 10 bases. CDR1 MDHEN and CDR2 SYDVKM come from the germline V gene. V lost 2 bases, J lost 0 bases, and 10 bases stayed unmatched. This CDR3 is 19 amino acids long. The CDR3: CASSLGVAGGPFSYNEQFF. The CDR3, as DNA: TGTGCCAGCAGTTTAGGTGTAGCGGGAGGTCCCTTCTCCTACAATGAGCAGTTCTTC. Using reference TRBV28 and TRBJ2-1 for the parts outside the CDR3, the full variable domain is DVKVTQSSRYLVKRTGEKVFLECVQDMDHENMFWYRQDPGLGLRLIYFSYDVKMKEKGDIPEGYSVSREKKERFSLILESASTNQTSMYLCASSLGVAGGPFSYNEQFFGPGTRLTVL.

This clone came up once. Additional DNA sequences in this sample encode the identical CDR3. This rearrangement joins TRBV7-2 to TRBJ2-7, with D maybe TRBD2 (6 bases). This CDR3 has 14 residues. Germline lookup yields CDR1 SGHTA and CDR2 FQGNSA. V was cut by 4 bases and J by 4 bases, with 14 bases left in between. The DNA for the CDR3 is TGTGCCAGCAGCTCCGGACTTGCGGGGTACGAGCAGTACTTC. Translating gives CASSSGLAGYEQYF.

This chain joins TRBV10-3 and TRBJ2-2, with D tentatively TRBD2 (6 bases). Germline CDR1 is ENHRY and CDR2 is SYGVKD. The CDR3 runs 16 residues. Between the trimmed V and J ends, which lost 8 bases and 3 bases, there was a span of 19 bases. CDR3 nucleotide sequence: TGTGCCATCCGCCGGGACTCCTCACGGGACACCGGGGAGCTGTTTTTT. It encodes CAIRRDSSRDTGELFF.

CDR3 loop: CAGAGQGNSPLHF. The CDR3 DNA sequence: TGTGCCGGCGCTGGGCAGGGGAATTCACCCCTCCACTTT. The gene calls are TRBV7-9 and TRBJ1-6, with D possibly being TRBD1 (6 bases). V lost 11 bases and J lost 7, with 15 bases in between. The CDR3 sequence is 13 residues long. CDR1 is SEHNR and CDR2 is FQNEAQ in the germline V gene (reference sequence).

V usage is TRBV3-1 (or the pseudogene TRBV3-2) and J usage is TRBJ2-3; TRBD2 matches at 8 bases. CDR3 length: 17 residues. J lost 4 bases, V lost 1 base, and 10 bases had no gene match. CDR1 and CDR2 from the germline V gene are LGHDT and YNNKEL (reference sequence). The CDR3 loop is CASSQGSGTRRADTQYF. DNA of the CDR3: TGTGCCAGCAGCCAAGGGAGCGGGACTAGGCGAGCAGATACGCAGTATTTT.

This rearrangement joins TRBV5-1 to TRBJ2-5; no clear D. CDR1 and CDR2 from the germline V gene are SGHRS and YFSETQ. The CDR3 consists of 14 residues. Trimming left V 2 bases short and J 4 bases short, with 12 bases between. For the CDR3, the DNA is TGCGCCAGCAGCTTTTTTCCGGGTTCAGAGACCCAGTACTTC. This translates into CASSFFPGSETQYF. Based on the CDR3 plus reference TRBV5-1 and TRBJ2-5, the full variable domain is KAGVTQTPRYLIKTRGQQVTLSCSPISGHRSVSWYQQTPGQGLQFLFEYFSETQRNKGNFPGRFSGRQFSNSRSEMNVSTLELGDSALYLCASSFFPGSETQYFGPGTRLLVL.

This clone occurred a few times. This chain links TRBV12-5 with TRBJ1-1; D gene ambiguous. The V gene lost 5 bases and the J gene lost 4 bases, with 5 bases spanning the gap. CDR3 length equals 11 residues. From germline, CDR1 is LGHNT and CDR2 FRNRAP. The CDR3, as DNA: TGTGCTAGTGGTCCTTCCACTGAAGCTTTCTTT. Protein sequence: CASGPSTEAFF.

This clone appeared a few times. The chain employs TRBV7-9 and TRBJ2-2; the match to TRBD2 covers 7 bases. This CDR3 spans 15 amino acids. The V segment lost 10 bases and the J segment 3 bases; nucleotides outside the gene matches: 11. Germline CDR1 SEHNR, CDR2 FQNEAQ (reference sequence). The CDR3 DNA sequence: TGTGCCACCAGACCTCCGGGAGGATACACCGGGGAGCTGTTTTTT. It is translated as CATRPPGGYTGELFF.

The chain has TRBV5-1 and TRBJ1-1, with D hard to call. Trimming cost V 0 bases and J 8 bases, with 11 bases left between them. The length of the CDR3 is 13 residues. The germline CDR1 and CDR2 sequences are SGHRS and YFSETQ. CDR3 loop: CASSLVAHQEAFF. In DNA, the CDR3 is TGCGCCAGCAGCTTGGTAGCGCACCAAGAAGCTTTCTTT.

In DNA, the CDR3 is TGTGCCAGCAGGACGACTTATACTGAGACCCAGTACTTC. Translating gives CASRTTYTETQYF. The rearrangement links TRBV2 to TRBJ2-5; D unclear. The germline V and J ends were trimmed by 6 bases and 5 bases, with 13 bases remaining between them. This CDR3 is 13 amino acids long. Per germline, CDR1 SNHLY and CDR2 FYNNEI.